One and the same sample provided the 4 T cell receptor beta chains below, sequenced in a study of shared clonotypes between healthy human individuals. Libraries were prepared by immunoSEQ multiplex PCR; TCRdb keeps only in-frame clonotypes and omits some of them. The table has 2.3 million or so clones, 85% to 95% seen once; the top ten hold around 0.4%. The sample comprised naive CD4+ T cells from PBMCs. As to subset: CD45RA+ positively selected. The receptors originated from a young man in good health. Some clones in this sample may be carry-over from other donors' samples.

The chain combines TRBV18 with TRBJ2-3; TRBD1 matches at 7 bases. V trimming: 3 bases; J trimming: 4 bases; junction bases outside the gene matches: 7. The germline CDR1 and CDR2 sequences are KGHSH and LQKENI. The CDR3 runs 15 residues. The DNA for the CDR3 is TGTGCCAGCTCACCCCAACAGGGGTTGGCAGATACGCAGTATTTT. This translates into CASSPQQGLADTQYF.

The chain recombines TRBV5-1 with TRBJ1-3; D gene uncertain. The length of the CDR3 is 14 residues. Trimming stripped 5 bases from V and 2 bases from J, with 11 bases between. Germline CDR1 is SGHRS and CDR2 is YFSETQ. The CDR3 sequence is CASRDPAAGNTIYF. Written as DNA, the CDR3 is TGCGCCAGCAGAGATCCCGCCGCTGGAAACACCATATATTTT.

The CDR3 nucleotides read TGTGCCAGCAGTCCTACGGCAGGGGGGGACTCTGGGGCCAACGTCCTGACTTTC. Encoded protein: CASSPTAGGDSGANVLTF. The chain is built from TRBV28 and TRBJ2-6; D possibly matches TRBD1 or TRBD2 (7 bases each). The germline V gene has CDR1 MDHEN and CDR2 SYDVKM. The V end was cut by 5 bases, the J end by 0 bases, with 17 bases between. The CDR3 extends over 18 amino acids.

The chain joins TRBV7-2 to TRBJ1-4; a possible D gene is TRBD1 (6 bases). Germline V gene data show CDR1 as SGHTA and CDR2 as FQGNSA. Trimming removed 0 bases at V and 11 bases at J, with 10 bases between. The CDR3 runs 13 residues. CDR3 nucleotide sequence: TGTGCCAGCAGCTTAGCCAGGGGTCGGAAACTGTTTTTT. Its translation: CASSLARGRKLFF. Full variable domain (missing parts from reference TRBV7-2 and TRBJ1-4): GAGVSQSPSNKVTEKGKDVELRCDPISGHTALYWYRQSLGQGLEFLIYFQGNSAPDKSGLPSDRFSAERTGGSVSTLTIQRTQQEDSAVYLCASSLARGRKLFFGSGTQLSVL.